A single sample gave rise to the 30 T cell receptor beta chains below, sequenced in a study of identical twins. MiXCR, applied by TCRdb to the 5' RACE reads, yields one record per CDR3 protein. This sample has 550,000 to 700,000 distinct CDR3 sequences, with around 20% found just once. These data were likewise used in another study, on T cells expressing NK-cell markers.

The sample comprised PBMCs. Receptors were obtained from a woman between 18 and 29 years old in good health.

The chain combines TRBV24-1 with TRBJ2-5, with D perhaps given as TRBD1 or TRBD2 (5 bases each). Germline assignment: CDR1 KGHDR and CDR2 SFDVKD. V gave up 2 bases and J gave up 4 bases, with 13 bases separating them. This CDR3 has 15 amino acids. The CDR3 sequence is CATSDSLGAGETQYF. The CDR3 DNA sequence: TGTGCCACCAGTGATTCCCTTGGGGCGGGAGAGACCCAGTACTTC.

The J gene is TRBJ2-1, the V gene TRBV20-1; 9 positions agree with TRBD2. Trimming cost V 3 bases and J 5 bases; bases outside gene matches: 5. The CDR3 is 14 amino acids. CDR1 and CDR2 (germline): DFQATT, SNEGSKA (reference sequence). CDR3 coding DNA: TGCAGTGCTAGCGGCGGGAGGGGGAACAATGAGCAGTTCTTC. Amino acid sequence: CSASGGRGNNEQFF.

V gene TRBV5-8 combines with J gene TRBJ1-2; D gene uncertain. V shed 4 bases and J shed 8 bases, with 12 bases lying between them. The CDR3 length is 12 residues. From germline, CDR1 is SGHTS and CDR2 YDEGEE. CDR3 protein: CASSIVSRGYTF. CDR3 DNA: TGTGCCAGCAGCATCGTATCGCGAGGCTACACCTTC.

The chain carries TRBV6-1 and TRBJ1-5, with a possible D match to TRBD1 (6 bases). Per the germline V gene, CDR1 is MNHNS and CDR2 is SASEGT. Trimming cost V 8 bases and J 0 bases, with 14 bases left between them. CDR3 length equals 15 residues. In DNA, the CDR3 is TGTGCCAGCGGCTTTACAGGGATTAGCAATCAGCCCCAGCATTTT. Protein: CASGFTGISNQPQHF.

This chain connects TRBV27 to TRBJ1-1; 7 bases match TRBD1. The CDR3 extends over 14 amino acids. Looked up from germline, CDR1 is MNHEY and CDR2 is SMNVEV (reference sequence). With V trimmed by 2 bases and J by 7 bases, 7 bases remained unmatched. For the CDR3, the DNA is TGTGCCAGCAGTTTAATCAGGGGGGTTGATGAAGCTTTCTTT. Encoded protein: CASSLIRGVDEAFF.

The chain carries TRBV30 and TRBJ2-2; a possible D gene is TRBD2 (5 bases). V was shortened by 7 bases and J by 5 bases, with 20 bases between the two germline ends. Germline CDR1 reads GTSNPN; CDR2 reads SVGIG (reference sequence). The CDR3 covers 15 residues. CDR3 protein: CASKRTLLQTGELFF. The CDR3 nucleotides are TGTGCCTCGAAGCGGACTCTTCTGCAAACCGGGGAGCTGTTTTTT.

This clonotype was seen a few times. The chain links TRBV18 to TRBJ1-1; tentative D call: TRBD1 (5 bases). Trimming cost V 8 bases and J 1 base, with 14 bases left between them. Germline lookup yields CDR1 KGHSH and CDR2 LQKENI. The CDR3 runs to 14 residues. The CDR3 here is CASAEQQENTEAFF. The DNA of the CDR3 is TGTGCCAGCGCAGAACAACAGGAGAACACTGAAGCTTTCTTT.

CDR3: CSPHRGDGYTF. The DNA of the CDR3 is TGCAGTCCCCACCGGGGCGATGGCTACACCTTC. The chain is built from TRBV20-1 and TRBJ1-2, with D perhaps matching TRBD1 (5 bases). The V gene's germline CDR1 is DFQATT and CDR2 SNEGSKA (reference sequence). V was trimmed by 8 bases and J by 6 bases, leaving 13 bases between them. The CDR3 contains 11 residues.

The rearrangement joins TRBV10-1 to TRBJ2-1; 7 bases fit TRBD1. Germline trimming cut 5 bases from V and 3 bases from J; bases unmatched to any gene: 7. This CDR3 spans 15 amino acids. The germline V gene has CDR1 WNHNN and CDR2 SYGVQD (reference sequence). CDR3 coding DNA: TGCGCCAGCAGTCGAGATAGGGACAGCTACAATGAGCAGTTCTTC. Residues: CASSRDRDSYNEQFF.

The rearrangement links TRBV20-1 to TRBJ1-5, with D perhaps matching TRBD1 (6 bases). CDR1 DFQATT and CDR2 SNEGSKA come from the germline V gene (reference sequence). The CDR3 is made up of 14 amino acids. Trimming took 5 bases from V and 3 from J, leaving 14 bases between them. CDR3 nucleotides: TGCAGTGCTGGATCAGGGGTCCCCAATCAGCCCCAGCATTTT. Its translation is CSAGSGVPNQPQHF.

The CDR3 DNA is TGCAGTGCTAGAGATTGGGGGGCCACCGGGGAGCTGTTTTTT. Encoded protein: CSARDWGATGELFF. The chain recombines TRBV20-1 with TRBJ2-2; perhaps D is TRBD1 or TRBD2 (6 bases each). In germline, CDR1 is DFQATT, CDR2 SNEGSKA (reference sequence). The CDR3 is 14 residues long. The V end was cut by 0 bases, the J end by 4 bases, with 9 bases between.

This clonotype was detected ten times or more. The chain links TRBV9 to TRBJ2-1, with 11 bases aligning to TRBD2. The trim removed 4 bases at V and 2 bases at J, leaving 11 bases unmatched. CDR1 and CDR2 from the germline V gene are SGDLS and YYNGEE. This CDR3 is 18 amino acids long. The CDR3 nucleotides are TGTGCCAGCAGCCCCAACCCTTATAGCGGGGGGGCCTACAATGAGCAGTTCTTC. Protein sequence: CASSPNPYSGGAYNEQFF.

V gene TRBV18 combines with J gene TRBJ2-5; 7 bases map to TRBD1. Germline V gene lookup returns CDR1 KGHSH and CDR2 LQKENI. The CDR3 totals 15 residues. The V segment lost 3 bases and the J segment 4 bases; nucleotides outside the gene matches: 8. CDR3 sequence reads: CASSPEQGRGETQYF. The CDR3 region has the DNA TGTGCCAGCTCACCGGAACAGGGGAGAGGAGAGACCCAGTACTTC.

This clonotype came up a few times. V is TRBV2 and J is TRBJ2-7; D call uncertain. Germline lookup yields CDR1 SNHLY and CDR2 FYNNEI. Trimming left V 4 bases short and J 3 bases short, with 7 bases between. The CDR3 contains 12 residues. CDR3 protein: CASSVYSYEQYF. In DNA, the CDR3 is TGTGCCAGCAGTGTTTACAGCTACGAGCAGTACTTC.

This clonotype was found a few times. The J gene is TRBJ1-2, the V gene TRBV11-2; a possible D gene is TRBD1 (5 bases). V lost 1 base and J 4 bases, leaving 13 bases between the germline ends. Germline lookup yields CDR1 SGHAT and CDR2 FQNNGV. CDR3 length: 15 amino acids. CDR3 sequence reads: CASSLVRDPAYGYTF. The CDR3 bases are TGTGCCAGCAGCTTAGTCCGGGACCCCGCCTATGGCTACACCTTC. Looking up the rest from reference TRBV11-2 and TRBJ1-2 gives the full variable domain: EAGVAQSPRYKIIEKRQSVAFWCNPISGHATLYWYQQILGQGPKLLIQFQNNGVVDDSQLPKDRFSAERLKGVDSTLKIQPAKLEDSAVYLCASSLVRDPAYGYTFGSGTRLTVV.

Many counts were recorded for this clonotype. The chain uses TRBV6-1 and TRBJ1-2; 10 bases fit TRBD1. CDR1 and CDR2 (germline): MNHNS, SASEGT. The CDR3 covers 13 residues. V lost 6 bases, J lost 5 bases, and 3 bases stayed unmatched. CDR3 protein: CASRRDRGYGYTF. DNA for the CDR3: TGTGCCAGCAGAAGGGACAGGGGTTATGGCTACACCTTC.

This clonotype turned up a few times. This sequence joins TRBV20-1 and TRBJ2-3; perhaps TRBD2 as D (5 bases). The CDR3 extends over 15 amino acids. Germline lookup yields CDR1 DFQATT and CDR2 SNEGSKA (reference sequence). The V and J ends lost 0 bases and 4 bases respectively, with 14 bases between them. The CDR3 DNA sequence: TGCAGTGCTAGAGATCGTCGGCGGGCTTCAGATACGCAGTATTTT. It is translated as CSARDRRRASDTQYF.

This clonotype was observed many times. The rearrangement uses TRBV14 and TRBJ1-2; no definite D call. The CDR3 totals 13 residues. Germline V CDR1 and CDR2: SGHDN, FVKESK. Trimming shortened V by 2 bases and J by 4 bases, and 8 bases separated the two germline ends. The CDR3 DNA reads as TGTGCCAGCAGCCAACTCCGTAGCTATGGCTACACCTTC. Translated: CASSQLRSYGYTF. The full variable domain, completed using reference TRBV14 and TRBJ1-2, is EAGVTQFPSHSVIEKGQTVTLRCDPISGHDNLYWYRRVMGKEIKFLLHFVKESKQDESGMPNNRFLAERTGGTYSTLKVQPAELEDSGVYFCASSQLRSYGYTFGSGTRLTVV.

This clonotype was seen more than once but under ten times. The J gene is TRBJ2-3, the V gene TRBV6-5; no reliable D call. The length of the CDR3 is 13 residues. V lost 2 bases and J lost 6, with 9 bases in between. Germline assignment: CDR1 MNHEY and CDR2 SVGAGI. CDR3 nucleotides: TGTGCCAGCAGTTACGGGAAACTGGATACGCAGTATTTT. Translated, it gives CASSYGKLDTQYF.

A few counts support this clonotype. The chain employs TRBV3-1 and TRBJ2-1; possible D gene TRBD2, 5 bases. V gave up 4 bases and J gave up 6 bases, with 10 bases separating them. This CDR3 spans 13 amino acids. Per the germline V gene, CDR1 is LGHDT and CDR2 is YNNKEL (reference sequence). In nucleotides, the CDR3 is TGTGCCAGCAGCCTCTACACTAGCAATGAGCAGTTCTTC. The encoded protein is CASSLYTSNEQFF.

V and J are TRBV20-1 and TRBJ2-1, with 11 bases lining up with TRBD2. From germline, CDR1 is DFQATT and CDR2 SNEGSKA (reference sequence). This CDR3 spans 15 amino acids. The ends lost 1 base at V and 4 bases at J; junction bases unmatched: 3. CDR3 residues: CSARATSGGYNEQFF. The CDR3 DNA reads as TGCAGTGCTAGAGCAACTAGCGGGGGATACAATGAGCAGTTCTTC.

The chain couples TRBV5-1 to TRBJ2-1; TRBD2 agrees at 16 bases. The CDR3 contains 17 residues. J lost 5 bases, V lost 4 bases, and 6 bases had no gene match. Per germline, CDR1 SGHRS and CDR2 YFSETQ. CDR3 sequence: CASSQGLAGGIDNEQFF. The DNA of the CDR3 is TGCGCCAGCAGCCAGGGACTAGCGGGAGGGATCGACAATGAGCAGTTCTTC.

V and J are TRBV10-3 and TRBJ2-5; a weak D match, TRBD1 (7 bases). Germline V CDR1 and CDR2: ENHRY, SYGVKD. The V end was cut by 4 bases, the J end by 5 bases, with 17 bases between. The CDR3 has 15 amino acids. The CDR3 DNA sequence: TGTGCCATCAGTGGAAGCAGGGGGGCCGGGGAGACCCAGTACTTC. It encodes CAISGSRGAGETQYF.

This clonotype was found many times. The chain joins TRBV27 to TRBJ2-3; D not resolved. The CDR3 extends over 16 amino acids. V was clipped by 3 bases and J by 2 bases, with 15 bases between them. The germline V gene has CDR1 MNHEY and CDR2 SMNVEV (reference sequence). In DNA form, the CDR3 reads TGTGCCAGCAGTTTTTTGACGGTTCGGTCCACAGATACGCAGTATTTT. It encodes CASSFLTVRSTDTQYF.

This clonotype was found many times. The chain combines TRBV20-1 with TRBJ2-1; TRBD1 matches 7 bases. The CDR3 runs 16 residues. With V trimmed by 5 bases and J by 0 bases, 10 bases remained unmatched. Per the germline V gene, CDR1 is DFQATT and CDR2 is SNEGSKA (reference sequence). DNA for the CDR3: TGCAGTGCTTATACTCCGGGACAGAGCTCCTACAATGAGCAGTTCTTC. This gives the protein CSAYTPGQSSYNEQFF.

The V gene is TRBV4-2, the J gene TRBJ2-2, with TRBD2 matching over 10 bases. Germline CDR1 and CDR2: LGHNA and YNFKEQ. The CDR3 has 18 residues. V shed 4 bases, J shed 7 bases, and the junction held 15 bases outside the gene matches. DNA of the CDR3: TGTGCCAGCAGCCTCGACCTAGTAGAGCGGGGGGGCGGCGGGGAGCTGTTTTTT. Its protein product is CASSLDLVERGGGGELFF.

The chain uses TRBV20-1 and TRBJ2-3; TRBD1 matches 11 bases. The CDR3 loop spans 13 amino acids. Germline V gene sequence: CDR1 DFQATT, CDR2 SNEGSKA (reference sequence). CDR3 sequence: CSGDRGDTDTQYF. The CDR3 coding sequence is TGCAGCGGGGACAGGGGGGACACAGATACGCAGTATTTT.

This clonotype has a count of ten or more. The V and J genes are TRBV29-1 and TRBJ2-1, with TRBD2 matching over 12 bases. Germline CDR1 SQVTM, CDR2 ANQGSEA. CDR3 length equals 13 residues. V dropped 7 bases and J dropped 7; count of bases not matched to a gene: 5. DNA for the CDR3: TGCAGCGCTAGCGGGAGGGCCTCAAATGAGCAGTTCTTC. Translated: CSASGRASNEQFF.

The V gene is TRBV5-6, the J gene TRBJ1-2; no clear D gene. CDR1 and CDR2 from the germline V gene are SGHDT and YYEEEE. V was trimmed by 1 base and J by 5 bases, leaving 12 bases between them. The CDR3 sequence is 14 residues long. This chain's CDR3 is CASSLRRIEYGYTF. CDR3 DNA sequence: TGTGCCAGCAGCTTGAGGAGGATTGAGTATGGCTACACCTTC.

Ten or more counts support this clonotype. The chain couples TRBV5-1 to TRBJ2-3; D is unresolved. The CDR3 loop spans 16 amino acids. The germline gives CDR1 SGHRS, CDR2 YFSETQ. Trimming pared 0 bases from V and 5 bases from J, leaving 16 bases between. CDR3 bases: TGCGCCAGCAGCTTGGTCCCCAGTTACCCAGGAGATACGCAGTATTTT. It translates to CASSLVPSYPGDTQYF. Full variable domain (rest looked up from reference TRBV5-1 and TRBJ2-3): KAGVTQTPRYLIKTRGQQVTLSCSPISGHRSVSWYQQTPGQGLQFLFEYFSETQRNKGNFPGRFSGRQFSNSRSEMNVSTLELGDSALYLCASSLVPSYPGDTQYFGPGTRLTVL.